These T cell receptor beta chains were read from a single sample in a study of CD8+ T cells in alopecia areata. Clones were sequenced by immunoSEQ multiplex PCR, and TCRdb holds only the in-frame ones, with some missing. The data contain some 120,000 clones, around 60% of them seen just once; the ten biggest clones take up more than 5%. The input for sequencing was CD4+ T cells sorted from blood, taken at week 4, from a patient treated with tofacitinib. The receptors shown here come from a human donor with alopecia areata. The CDR3 runs from the conserved cysteine through the conserved F or W. Each record gives: J gene, V gene, D gene, clone size, CDR3 DNA, CDR3 protein. D genes are given only for firm matches. A row's size may be missing; if present it is once, few, many or a size class.

>TRBJ1-5|TRBV10-3|TRBD1|.
TGTGCCATCAGAGGGGACAGTCGGGATCAGCCCCAGCATTTT
CAIRGDSRDQPQHF
>TRBJ2-6|TRBV7-2|.|.
TGTGCCAGCACCCCCCGCTCTGGGGCCAACGTCCTGACTTTC
CASTPRSGANVLTF
>TRBJ2-1|TRBV30|TRBD2|.
TGTGCCTGGAGTTGGGGTGGGACTAGCGCGACCTACAATGAGCAGTTCTTC
CAWSWGGTSATYNEQFF
>TRBJ1-1|TRBV5-4|.|.
TGTGCCAGCAGCTTGAAAGGGAAGAACACTGAAGCTTTCTTT
CASSLKGKNTEAFF
>TRBJ2-3|TRBV9|TRBD2|.
TGTGCCAGCAGCGGCGGGAGGACTAGCGGATTCACAGATACGCAGTATTTT
CASSGGRTSGFTDTQYF
>TRBJ2-2|TRBV5-1|.|few
TGCGCCAGCAGCTTGAGCGGGAACACCGGGGAGCTGTTTTTT
CASSLSGNTGELFF
>TRBJ1-2|TRBV2|.|.
TGTGCCAGCAGGAGGGAAGAGTATGGCTACACCTTC
CASRREEYGYTF
>TRBJ2-1|TRBV6-6|TRBD2|many
TGTGCCAGCAGGAAGGGGGCTAGCGGGAGCGGAAAGCAGTTCTTC
CASRKGASGSGKQFF
>TRBJ1-6|TRBV7-2|TRBD1|.
TGTGCCAGCAGTCAGGACAGGGTTAACAATTCACCCCTCCACTTT
CASSQDRVNNSPLHF
>TRBJ2-5|TRBV5-6|TRBD1|.
TGTGCCAGCAGCCATGGACAGGGGGGAGAGACCCAGTACTTC
CASSHGQGGETQYF
>TRBJ2-3|TRBV4-3|TRBD1|once
TGCGCCAGCAGCCAAGGAGGGACAGTAGGGTCAGATACGCAGTATTTT
CASSQGGTVGSDTQYF
>TRBJ2-1|TRBV7-9|TRBD2|once
TGTGCCAGCAGCTTAGAAGGAGCGGGAGTGGGTGAGCAGTTCTTC
CASSLEGAGVGEQFF
>TRBJ2-5|TRBV2|TRBD1|.
TGTGCCAGCAAGCTGGACAGGGGAGTGGAGACCCAGTACTTC
CASKLDRGVETQYF
>TRBJ1-2|TRBV29-1|TRBD1|once
TGCAGCGTTGGGGACAGCCTCCTCTATGGCTACACCTTC
CSVGDSLLYGYTF
>TRBJ2-4|TRBV30|.|.
TGTGCCTGTAATATTGGTGACATTCAGTACTTC
CACNIGDIQYF
>TRBJ2-4|TRBV30|.|.
TGTGCCTGGAAGGGATACAGCTTAGCCAAAAACATTCAGTACTTC
CAWKGYSLAKNIQYF
>TRBJ1-1|TRBV18|.|.
TGTGCCAGCACACCCGGTGTCCCGAACACTGAAGCTTTCTTT
CASTPGVPNTEAFF
>TRBJ1-5|TRBV19|TRBD1|.
TGTGCCAGTAGTATAGTCCGGGACAGTATGGAGCCCCAGCATTTT
CASSIVRDSMEPQHF
>TRBJ1-1|TRBV6-1|.|few
TGTGCCAGCGGGCTAACAGGGTCGGGGGCTTTCTTT
CASGLTGSGAFF
>TRBJ2-5|TRBV10-3|.|.
TGTGCCATCAGTGAAGAGATACGGCAGGGAAAGACCCAGTACTTC
CAISEEIRQGKTQYF
>TRBJ2-3|TRBV29-1|.|.
TGCAGCGTTCTACAGGGAGCAGATACGCAGTATTTT
CSVLQGADTQYF
>TRBJ1-3|TRBV29-1|TRBD1|.
TGCAGCGTTGAAGACAGGACAGGGGCAACTGGAAACACCATATATTTT
CSVEDRTGATGNTIYF
>TRBJ2-7|TRBV30|.|.
TGTGCCTGGAGTGTCAGTTCCTACGAGCAGTACTTC
CAWSVSSYEQYF
>TRBJ1-5|TRBV5-1|.|.
TGCGCCAGCAGCTTGGGTTACGACCAAAATCAGCCCCAGCATTTT
CASSLGYDQNQPQHF
>TRBJ2-1|TRBV28|.|.
TGTTCGGGAACGACGCCGGGACACCACAATGAGCAGTTCTTC
CSGTTPGHHNEQFF
>TRBJ2-4|TRBV5-6|TRBD1|.
TGTGCCAGCAGTCGGGACAGGGGTATAGCCAAAAACATTCAGTACTTC
CASSRDRGIAKNIQYF
>TRBJ1-1|TRBV19|.|.
TGTGCCAGTAGCCTAGTTGGGACGGGGAACACTGAAGCTTTCTTT
CASSLVGTGNTEAFF
>TRBJ1-1|TRBV7-9|TRBD1|.
TGTGCCAGCACAAGACAGGGGGCGCGGAGTGAAGCTTTCTTT
CASTRQGARSEAFF
>TRBJ2-6|TRBV4-3|.|.
TGCGCCAGCAGCCAAGCTAATTTGGGCTCTGGGGCCAACGTCCTGACTTTC
CASSQANLGSGANVLTF
>TRBJ2-5|TRBV5-1|TRBD1|.
TGCGCCAGCAGCTTGACCCCGGGACAGGGGGCGGCCCAAGAGACCCAGTACTTC
CASSLTPGQGAAQETQYF
>TRBJ2-2|TRBV7-2|TRBD1|once
TGTGCCAGCAGCGCTAGACAGGGCTACACCGGGGAGCTGTTTTTT
CASSARQGYTGELFF
>TRBJ2-5|TRBV2|TRBD1|.
TGTGCCAAGACAGGGGGCGGAGGAGAGACCCAGTACTTC
CAKTGGGGETQYF
>TRBJ2-3|TRBV2|.|few
TGTGCCAGCAGGAGTGCCCTCACAGATACGCAGTATTTT
CASRSALTDTQYF
>TRBJ1-1|TRBV7-9|.|.
TGTGCCAGCGAACTGAACACTGAAGCTTTCTTT
CASELNTEAFF
>TRBJ2-7|TRBV23-1|TRBD1|.
TGCGCCAGCAGTCACTGCGGGACAGGGGGCGAGCAGTACTTC
CASSHCGTGGEQYF
>TRBJ1-5|TRBV5-1|TRBD1|few
TGCGCCAGCAGCTTGGACAGGGGAGGCAATCAGCCCCAGCATTTT
CASSLDRGGNQPQHF
>TRBJ2-7|TRBV6-5|.|.
TGTGCCAGCAGACGGGACATATCGGGCGAGCAGTACTTC
CASRRDISGEQYF